This is a list of T cell receptor beta chains from one sample in a study of cytomegalovirus exposure and HLA in healthy donors. Generated by immunoSEQ multiplex PCR, the TCRdb table keeps only in-frame clones and is missing some. The table includes about 140,000 clones, about 80% detected once. Sequencing was done on a sample of PBMCs. The origin of the receptors is a male donor in good health and CMV-seropositive. Both conserved end residues are part of each CDR3. A D gene is named only where the DNA matches it firmly. Some rows have no size entry. The others give once, few or many, or a class for an expanded clone.

V gene,clone size,J gene,D gene,CDR3 DNA,CDR3 protein
TRBV30,-,TRBJ2-7,TRBD2,TGTGCCTGGAGTTCTGCGGGGAGGGAATACTTC,CAWSSAGREYF
TRBV5-6,once,TRBJ1-4,-,TGTGCCAGCAGCTTGTTATCAGGGCCTAATGAAAAACTGTTTTTT,CASSLLSGPNEKLFF
TRBV7-8,-,TRBJ2-5,TRBD2,TGTGCCAGCAGCCCCGACGACAGAATTCCCGGGGGGGGAGAGACCCAGTACTTC,CASSPDDRIPGGGETQYF
TRBV7-9,few,TRBJ2-2,TRBD2,TGTGCCAGCAGAAGGGTAGCGGGAGATGGGACCGGGGAGCTGTTTTTT,CASRRVAGDGTGELFF
TRBV19,-,TRBJ2-3,-,TGTGCCAGTAGTAAGGGACACACAGATACGCAGTATTTT,CASSKGHTDTQYF
TRBV9,-,TRBJ1-2,TRBD1,TGTGCCAGCAGCGTCCGGACAGGGGGCCTCTATGGCTACACCTTC,CASSVRTGGLYGYTF
TRBV28,-,TRBJ2-7,TRBD2,TGTGCCAGCAGTTGGGAGGGTACCTACGAGCAGTACTTC,CASSWEGTYEQYF
TRBV28,few,TRBJ1-2,TRBD1,TGTGCCAGCCGGACTCTTAGGGGGCTGCGCATCTATGGCTACACCTTC,CASRTLRGLRIYGYTF
TRBV5-1,-,TRBJ2-7,TRBD1,TGCGCCAGCAGCTTGGTCCCAGGGGGCGACTACGAGCAGTACTTC,CASSLVPGGDYEQYF
TRBV7-6,-,TRBJ1-6,-,TGTGCCAGCAGCTTGGGGGGTGGTGGTTCACCCCTCCACTTT,CASSLGGGGSPLHF
TRBV27,-,TRBJ1-5,-,TGTGCCAGCAGGGGGGGTAGGGGCAATAGCAATCAGCCCCAGCATTTT,CASRGGRGNSNQPQHF
TRBV10-3,-,TRBJ2-7,TRBD2,TGTGCCATCACCCCGGGACTAGCGGGGTCCGACGAGCAGTACTTC,CAITPGLAGSDEQYF
TRBV30,-,TRBJ2-7,-,TGTGCCTGGAGTGTGGGGCAGTCCTACGAGCAGTACTTC,CAWSVGQSYEQYF
TRBV28,-,TRBJ2-1,-,TGTGCCAGCAGGTTAATCAGGAACTCCTACAATGAGCAGTTCTTC,CASRLIRNSYNEQFF
TRBV7-3,-,TRBJ2-1,TRBD2,TGTGCCAGCAGCCCCAATTGGGCTAGCGGGACTTATGAGCAGTTCTTC,CASSPNWASGTYEQFF
TRBV5-1,-,TRBJ1-4,-,TGCGCCAGCAGCCTCCAGGGCCTGGAAACTAATGAAAAACTGTTTTTT,CASSLQGLETNEKLFF
TRBV5-6,-,TRBJ1-2,-,TGTGCCAGCCACTACAGGGTTTCTAACTATGGCTACACCTTC,CASHYRVSNYGYTF
TRBV6-5,-,TRBJ1-6,TRBD1,TGTGCCAGCAGTCTCCTGGGACAGTATAATTCACCCCTCCACTTT,CASSLLGQYNSPLHF
TRBV7-9,-,TRBJ1-1,-,TGTGCCAGCAGCCCGTCGGGGGATCATGAACGAGCTTTCTTT,CASSPSGDHERAFF
TRBV9,-,TRBJ1-3,TRBD1,TGTGCCAGCAGCGTAGGGGACAGCTCTGGAAACACCATATATTTT,CASSVGDSSGNTIYF
TRBV28,once,TRBJ2-7,-,TGTGCCAGCAGTTTACAGGGCGGCGAGCAGTACTTC,CASSLQGGEQYF
TRBV5-1,-,TRBJ2-5,-,TGCGCCAGCAGCTTGGGAGGGTCGCAAGAGACCCAGTACTTC,CASSLGGSQETQYF
TRBV27,once,TRBJ2-5,TRBD2,TGTGCCAGCAGGGAGACTAGCGGGCATTGGGCCCAGTACTTC,CASRETSGHWAQYF
TRBV7-2,-,TRBJ2-1,TRBD2,TGTGCCAGCAGCTTAGGGCTAGCGGGTGAGCAGTTCTTC,CASSLGLAGEQFF
TRBV7-3,-,TRBJ2-1,TRBD2,TGTGCCAGCAGCCCCAAAGGGACTAGCGGGAACAATGAGCAGTTCTTC,CASSPKGTSGNNEQFF
TRBV27,-,TRBJ1-1,TRBD1,TGTGCCAGCAGCTTACTCCCACAGGGGGCCACTGAAGCTTTCTTT,CASSLLPQGATEAFF
TRBV9,once,TRBJ1-2,-,TGTGCCAGCGGATCCGGTAACGCAAGGGGGAACTATGGCTACACCTTC,CASGSGNARGNYGYTF
TRBV2,-,TRBJ2-7,-,TGTGCCAGCAGTGAAGATTGGGCAGGCCTCTCCTACGAGCAGTACTTC,CASSEDWAGLSYEQYF
TRBV5-1,once,TRBJ2-7,TRBD2,TGCGCCAGCAGCTCAGGGACTAGCGGGAGTTACTCCTACGAGCAGTACTTC,CASSSGTSGSYSYEQYF
TRBV28,once,TRBJ2-5,TRBD1,TGTGCCAGCAGTCCAGGGGGTAGAGAGACCCAGTACTTC,CASSPGGRETQYF
TRBV5-4,-,TRBJ2-4,-,TGTGCCAGCAGCTTGGATCAGTTAGCCACAAACATTCAGTACTTC,CASSLDQLATNIQYF
TRBV28,-,TRBJ2-3,TRBD2,TGTGCCAGCACACTAGCGGGGATCACAGATACGCAGTATTTT,CASTLAGITDTQYF
TRBV27,-,TRBJ2-1,TRBD2,TGTGCCAGCAGGCCACTAGCGGGAGGGTACAATGAGCAGTTCTTC,CASRPLAGGYNEQFF
TRBV5-1,-,TRBJ2-7,TRBD1,TGCGCCAGCAGCGTACAGGGGCCCGGCTACGAGCAGTACTTC,CASSVQGPGYEQYF
TRBV6-5,-,TRBJ2-7,TRBD1,TGTGCCAGCAGCCGCCGGGACAGGGGGTCCTACGAGCAGTACTTC,CASSRRDRGSYEQYF
TRBV19,-,TRBJ2-7,TRBD1,TGTGCCAGTAGTTTTCAACCACCGGGACAGGCGAAATACGAGCAGTACTTC,CASSFQPPGQAKYEQYF
TRBV11-2,-,TRBJ1-4,TRBD1,TGTGCCAGCACCCTCGGCGGGACAGTGCCCGAAAAACTGTTTTTT,CASTLGGTVPEKLFF
TRBV11-2,-,TRBJ2-1,TRBD2,TGTGCCAGCAGCTTAGAGGGGGGGTTTGATGAGCAGTTCTTC,CASSLEGGFDEQFF
TRBV9,-,TRBJ1-6,-,TGTGCCAGCAGCCCCTTAGGGGGGGGGCCTAATTCACCCCTCCACTTT,CASSPLGGGPNSPLHF
TRBV7-9,-,TRBJ2-5,TRBD2,TGTGCCAGCAGCTTAGGCGTAGCGGGAGATGGAGGGACCCAGTACTTC,CASSLGVAGDGGTQYF
TRBV29-1,-,TRBJ2-3,-,TGCAGCGTCGATCCCTCGAGCGGCACAGATACGCAGTATTTT,CSVDPSSGTDTQYF
TRBV5-1,-,TRBJ2-4,-,TGCGCCAGCACGGACCGAGAGGACTTCAAAAACATTCAGTACTTC,CASTDREDFKNIQYF
TRBV19,-,TRBJ2-1,TRBD2,TGTGCCAGTAGTACATCCGGGACTAGCGGCTACAATGAGCAGTTCTTC,CASSTSGTSGYNEQFF
TRBV19,-,TRBJ2-2,-,TGTGCCAGTAGTTCCGGACAGACGAACACCGGGGAGCTGTTTTTT,CASSSGQTNTGELFF
TRBV6-4,-,TRBJ2-6,-,TGTGCCAGCAGCCCCTCGGGGGACGGGGCCAACGTCCTGACTTTC,CASSPSGDGANVLTF
TRBV19,-,TRBJ1-5,-,TGTGCCAGTAGCACTACAGGAGGCAATCAGCCCCAGCATTTT,CASSTTGGNQPQHF
TRBV9,-,TRBJ2-1,TRBD2,TGTGCCAGCAGCGTAGGGAGCGGGAGTTCCTATGAGCAGTTCTTC,CASSVGSGSSYEQFF
TRBV6-5,-,TRBJ1-2,-,TGTGCCAGCAGTTACTCGATTCAGGGTGGCTATGGCTACACCTTC,CASSYSIQGGYGYTF
TRBV28,few,TRBJ1-5,TRBD1,TGTGCCAGCAGGGCTAGACAGGGGGAATCGCCCCAGCATTTT,CASRARQGESPQHF
TRBV15,-,TRBJ1-4,-,TGTGCCACCAGCAGAGATCCGCCAACTTTAGCAACTAATGAAAAACTGTTTTTT,CATSRDPPTLATNEKLFF
TRBV14,once,TRBJ2-7,-,TGTGCCAGCAGCCAAGGGACGGGGGACGAGCAGTACTTC,CASSQGTGDEQYF
TRBV6-1,-,TRBJ1-1,-,TGTGCCAGCAGTGAGGGGAGGTGGAACACTGAAGCTTTCTTT,CASSEGRWNTEAFF
TRBV28,-,TRBJ1-5,-,TGTGCCAGCAGTTTATCGGGTAGCAATCAGCCCCAGCATTTT,CASSLSGSNQPQHF